Listed here are 3 T cell receptor beta chains from one sample, sequenced in a study of shared clonotypes between healthy human individuals. Assay used: immunoSEQ multiplex PCR; TCRdb lists only in-frame clones, some missing. Altogether 2 million to 2.5 million clones are present, approximately 94% being singletons, with the ten largest covering approximately 0.35%. The specimen was naive CD4+ T cells from PBMCs. As to subset: CD45RA+ positively selected. The receptor source for this set is a young man in good health. Some clones in this sample may be carry-over from other donors' samples.

The rearrangement uses TRBV30 and TRBJ2-3; 7 nucleotides align to TRBD2. In germline, CDR1 is GTSNPN, CDR2 SVGIG (reference sequence). The V gene end was trimmed by 1 base and the J gene end by 2 bases; junction bases not matched to a gene: 3. The CDR3 has 14 amino acids. The CDR3 here is CAWSGLADTDTQYF. DNA of the CDR3: TGTGCCTGGAGTGGGCTAGCGGACACAGATACGCAGTATTTT.

This chain connects TRBV5-4 to TRBJ2-1; D remains ambiguous. Germline CDR1 is SGHNT and CDR2 is YYREEE (reference sequence). CDR3 length: 13 amino acids. V was trimmed by 1 base and J by 9 bases, leaving 11 bases between them. Here the CDR3 DNA reads TGTGCCAGCAGCTTGCCCCCAAGTTCTGAGCAGTTCTTC. It encodes CASSLPPSSEQFF.

The V and J genes are TRBV5-4 and TRBJ2-6, with 7 bases aligning to TRBD1. Germline CDR1 is SGHNT and CDR2 is YYREEE (reference sequence). CDR3 length: 16 amino acids. V shed 8 bases and J 0 bases; nucleotides not matched to a gene: 8. The chain's CDR3 is CASQGQRTSGANVLTF. The DNA for the CDR3 is TGTGCCAGTCAGGGACAGCGAACCTCTGGGGCCAACGTCCTGACTTTC.